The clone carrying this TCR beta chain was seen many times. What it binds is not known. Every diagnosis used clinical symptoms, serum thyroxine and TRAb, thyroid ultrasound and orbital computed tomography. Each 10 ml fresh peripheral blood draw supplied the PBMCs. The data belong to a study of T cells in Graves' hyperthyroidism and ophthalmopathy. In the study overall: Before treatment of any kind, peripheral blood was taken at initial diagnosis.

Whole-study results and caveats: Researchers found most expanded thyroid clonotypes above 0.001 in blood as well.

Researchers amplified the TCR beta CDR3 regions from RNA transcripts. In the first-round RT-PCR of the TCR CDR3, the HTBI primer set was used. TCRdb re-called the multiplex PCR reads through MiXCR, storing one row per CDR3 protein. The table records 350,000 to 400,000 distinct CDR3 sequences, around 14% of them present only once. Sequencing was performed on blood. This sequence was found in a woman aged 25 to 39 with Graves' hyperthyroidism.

The CDR3, as DNA: TGTGCCTGGAGTGTAAAGGGGGCCGGGGAGACCCAGTACTTC. It codes for CAWSVKGAGETQYF. This sequence joins TRBV30 and TRBJ2-5, with 7 bases matching TRBD1. The CDR3 sequence is 14 residues long. The germline gives CDR1 GTSNPN, CDR2 SVGIG (reference sequence). J was trimmed by 5 bases and V by 0 bases; bases with no gene match: 6.